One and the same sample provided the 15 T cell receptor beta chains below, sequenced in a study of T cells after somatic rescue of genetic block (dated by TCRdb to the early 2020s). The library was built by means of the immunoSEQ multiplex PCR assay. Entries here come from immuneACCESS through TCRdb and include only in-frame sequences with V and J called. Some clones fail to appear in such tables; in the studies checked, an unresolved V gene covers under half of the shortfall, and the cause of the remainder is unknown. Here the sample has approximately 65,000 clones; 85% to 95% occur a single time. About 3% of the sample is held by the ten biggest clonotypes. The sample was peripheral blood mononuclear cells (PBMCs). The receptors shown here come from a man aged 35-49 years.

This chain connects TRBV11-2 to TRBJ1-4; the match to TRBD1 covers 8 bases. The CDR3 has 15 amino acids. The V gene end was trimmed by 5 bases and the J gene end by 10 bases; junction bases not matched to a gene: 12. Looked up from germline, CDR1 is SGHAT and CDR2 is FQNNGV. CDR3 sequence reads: CASSTPQGAKGKLFF. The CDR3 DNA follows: TGTGCCAGCAGCACCCCGCAGGGGGCGAAAGGAAAACTGTTTTTT. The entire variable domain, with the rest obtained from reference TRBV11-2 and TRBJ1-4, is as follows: EAGVAQSPRYKIIEKRQSVAFWCNPISGHATLYWYQQILGQGPKLLIQFQNNGVVDDSQLPKDRFSAERLKGVDSTLKIQPAKLEDSAVYLCASSTPQGAKGKLFFGSGTQLSVL.

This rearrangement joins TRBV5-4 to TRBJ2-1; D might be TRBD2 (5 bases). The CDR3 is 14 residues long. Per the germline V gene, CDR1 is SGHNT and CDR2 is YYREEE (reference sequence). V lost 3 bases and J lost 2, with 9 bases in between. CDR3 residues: CASSYGVTYNEQFF. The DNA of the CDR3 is TGTGCCAGCAGCTACGGGGTCACCTACAATGAGCAGTTCTTC. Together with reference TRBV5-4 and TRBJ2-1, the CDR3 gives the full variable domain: ETGVTQSPTHLIKTRGQQVTLRCSSQSGHNTVSWYQQALGQGPQFIFQYYREEENGRGNFPPRFSGLQFPNYSSELNVNALELDDSALYLCASSYGVTYNEQFFGPGTRLTVL.

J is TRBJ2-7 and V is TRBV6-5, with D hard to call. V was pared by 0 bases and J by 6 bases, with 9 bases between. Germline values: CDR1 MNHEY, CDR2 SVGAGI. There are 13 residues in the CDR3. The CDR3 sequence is CASSYSPRSEQYF. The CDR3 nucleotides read TGTGCCAGCAGTTACTCACCCCGTTCCGAGCAGTACTTC.

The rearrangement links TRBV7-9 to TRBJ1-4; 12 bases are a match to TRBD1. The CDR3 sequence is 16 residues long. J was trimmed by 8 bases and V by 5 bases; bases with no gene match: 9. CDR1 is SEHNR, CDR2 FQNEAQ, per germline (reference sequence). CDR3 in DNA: TGTGCCAGCAGCAAGGGGCCGGGACAGGGGGCGGAAAAACTGTTTTTT. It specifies CASSKGPGQGAEKLFF.

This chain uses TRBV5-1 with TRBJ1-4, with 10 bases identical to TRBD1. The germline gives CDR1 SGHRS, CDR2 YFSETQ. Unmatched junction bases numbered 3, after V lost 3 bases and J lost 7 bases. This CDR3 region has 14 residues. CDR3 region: CASSSGTGAEKLFF. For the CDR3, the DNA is TGCGCCAGCAGCTCCGGGACAGGGGCTGAAAAACTGTTTTTT.

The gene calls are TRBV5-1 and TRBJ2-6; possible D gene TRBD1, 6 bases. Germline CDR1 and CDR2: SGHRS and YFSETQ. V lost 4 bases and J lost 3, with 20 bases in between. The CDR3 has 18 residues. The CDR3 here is CASSLDSPLASGANVLTF. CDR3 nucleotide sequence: TGCGCCAGCAGCCTGGACAGTCCCCTTGCTAGTGGGGCCAACGTCCTGACTTTC.

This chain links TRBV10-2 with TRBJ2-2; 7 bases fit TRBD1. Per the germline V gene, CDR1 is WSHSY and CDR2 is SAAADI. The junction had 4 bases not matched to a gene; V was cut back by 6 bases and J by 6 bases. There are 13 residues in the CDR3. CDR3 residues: CASSATGAGELFF. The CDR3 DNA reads TGCGCCAGCAGCGCCACAGGGGCCGGGGAGCTGTTTTTT.

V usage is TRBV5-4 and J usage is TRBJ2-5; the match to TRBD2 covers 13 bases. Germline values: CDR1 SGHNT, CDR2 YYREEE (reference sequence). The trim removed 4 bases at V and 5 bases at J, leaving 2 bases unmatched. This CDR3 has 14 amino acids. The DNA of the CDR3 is TGTGCCAGCAGCGAACTAGCGGGAGGGGAGACCCAGTACTTC. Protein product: CASSELAGGETQYF.

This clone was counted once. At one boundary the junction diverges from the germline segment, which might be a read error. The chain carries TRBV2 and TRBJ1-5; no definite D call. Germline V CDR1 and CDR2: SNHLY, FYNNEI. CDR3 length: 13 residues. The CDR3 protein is CASTPLENQSQHF. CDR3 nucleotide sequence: TGTGCCAGCACCCCACTCGAGAATCAGTCCCAGCATTTT.

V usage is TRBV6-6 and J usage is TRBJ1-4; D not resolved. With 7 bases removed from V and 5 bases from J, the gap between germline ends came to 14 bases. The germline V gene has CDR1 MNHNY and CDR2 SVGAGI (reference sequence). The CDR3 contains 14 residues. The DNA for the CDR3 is TGTGCCAGCACCCCCCAGGCCCAAAATGAAAAACTGTTTTTT. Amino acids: CASTPQAQNEKLFF.

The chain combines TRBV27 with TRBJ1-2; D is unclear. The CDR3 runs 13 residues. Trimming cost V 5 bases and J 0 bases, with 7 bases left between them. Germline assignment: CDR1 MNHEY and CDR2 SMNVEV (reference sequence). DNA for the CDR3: TGTGCCAGCAGTCGCCGAGCTAACTATGGCTACACCTTC. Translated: CASSRRANYGYTF.

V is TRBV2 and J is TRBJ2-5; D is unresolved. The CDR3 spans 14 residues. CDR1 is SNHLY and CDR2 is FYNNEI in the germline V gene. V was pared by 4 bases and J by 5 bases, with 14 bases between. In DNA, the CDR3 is TGTGCCAGCAGTGTCCTAGGGCTCGGGGAGACCCAGTACTTC. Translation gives CASSVLGLGETQYF.

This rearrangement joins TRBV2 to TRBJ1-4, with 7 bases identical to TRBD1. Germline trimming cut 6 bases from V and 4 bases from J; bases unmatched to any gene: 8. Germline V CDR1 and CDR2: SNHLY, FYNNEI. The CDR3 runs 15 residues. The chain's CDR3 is CASRERGPGNEKLFF. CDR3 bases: TGTGCCAGCAGGGAGAGGGGGCCGGGTAATGAAAAACTGTTTTTT.

CDR3 nucleotide sequence: TGTGCCAGCAAGGCGAACACTGAAGCTTTCTTT. This codes for CASKANTEAFF. The chain couples TRBV6-1 to TRBJ1-1; D gene unclear. Germline lookup yields CDR1 MNHNS and CDR2 SASEGT. The V gene lost 7 bases and the J gene lost 1 base, with 4 bases spanning the gap. This CDR3 region has 11 residues.

CDR3: CASSQAPEEGYNEQFF. The CDR3 DNA reads TGTGCCAGCAGCCAGGCCCCGGAGGAAGGGTACAATGAGCAGTTCTTC. This chain joins TRBV14 and TRBJ2-1; weak D call: TRBD2 (5 bases). Trimming left V 3 bases short and J 4 bases short, with 16 bases between. The CDR3 is 16 amino acids. CDR1 SGHDN and CDR2 FVKESK come from the germline V gene.